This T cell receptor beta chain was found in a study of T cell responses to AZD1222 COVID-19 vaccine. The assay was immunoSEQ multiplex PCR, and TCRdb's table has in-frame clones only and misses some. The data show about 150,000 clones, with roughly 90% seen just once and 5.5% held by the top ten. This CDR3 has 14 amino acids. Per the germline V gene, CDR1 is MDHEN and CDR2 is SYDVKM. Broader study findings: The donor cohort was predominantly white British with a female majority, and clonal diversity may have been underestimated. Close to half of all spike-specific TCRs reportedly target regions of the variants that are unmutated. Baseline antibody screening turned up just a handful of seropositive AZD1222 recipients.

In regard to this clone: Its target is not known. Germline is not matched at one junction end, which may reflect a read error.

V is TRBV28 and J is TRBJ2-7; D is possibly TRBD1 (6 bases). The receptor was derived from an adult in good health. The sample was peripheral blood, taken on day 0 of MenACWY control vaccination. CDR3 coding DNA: TGTGCCAGCAGTTCCCATCCTAACAGGGAGATCTTTCGCTTC. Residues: CASSSHPNREIFRF.